Sequencing of this TCR beta chain was carried out in a study of T-cell reconstitution after alpha-beta-depleted transplantation in children. Study results and limitations: T-cell counts and diversity were attributed mostly to newly produced T cells one year after transplant.

The CDR3 totals 14 residues. Germline lookup yields CDR1 LGHDT and CDR2 YNNKEL (reference sequence). The ends were cut back, 0 bases at V and 10 bases at J, with 10 bases in the middle. Preparation of the TCRbeta library involved a method that used unique molecular identifiers. TCRdb re-called the PCR reads through MiXCR, storing one row per CDR3 protein. Here the sample spans about 300,000 distinct CDR3 sequences, 7.5% to 9% being singletons. Remarks on this clonotype: Its target is not known.

The chain carries TRBV3-1 and TRBJ1-6, with D hard to call. The sequence was obtained from a female patient under 10 years old who had a stem cell transplant for Fanconi anemia, so the T cells may come from the graft donor. The sample was peripheral blood, taken 360 days after TCRalphabeta/CD19-depleted stem cell transplant. CDR3 DNA: TGTGCCAGCAGCCAAGATCTAAGAGGATCACCCCTCCACTTT. Translation gives CASSQDLRGSPLHF.